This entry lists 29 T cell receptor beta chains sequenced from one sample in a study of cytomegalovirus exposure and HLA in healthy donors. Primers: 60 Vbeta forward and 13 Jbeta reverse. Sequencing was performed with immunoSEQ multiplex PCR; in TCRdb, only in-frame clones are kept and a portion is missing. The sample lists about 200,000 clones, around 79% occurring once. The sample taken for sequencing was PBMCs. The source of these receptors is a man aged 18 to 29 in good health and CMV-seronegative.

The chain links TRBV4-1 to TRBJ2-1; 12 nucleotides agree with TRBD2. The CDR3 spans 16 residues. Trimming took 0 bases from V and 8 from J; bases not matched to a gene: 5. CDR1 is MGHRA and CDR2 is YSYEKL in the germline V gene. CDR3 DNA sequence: TGCGCCAGCAGCCAAGAATTGGCTAGCGGGAGGGATGAGCAGTTCTTC. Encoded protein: CASSQELASGRDEQFF.

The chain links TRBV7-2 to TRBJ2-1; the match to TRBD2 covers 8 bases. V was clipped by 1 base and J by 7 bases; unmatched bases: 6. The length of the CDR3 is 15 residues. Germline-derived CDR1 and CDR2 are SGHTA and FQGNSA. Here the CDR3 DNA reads TGTGCCAGCAGCTTAGGGACTAGCCGGTTTAATGAGCAGTTCTTC. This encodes CASSLGTSRFNEQFF.

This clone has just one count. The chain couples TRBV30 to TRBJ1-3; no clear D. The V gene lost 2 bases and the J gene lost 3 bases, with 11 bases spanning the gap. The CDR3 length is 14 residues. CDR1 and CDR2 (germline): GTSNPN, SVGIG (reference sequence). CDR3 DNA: TGTGCCTGGAGTTTCGGCGGGTTTGGAAACACCATATATTTT. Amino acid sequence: CAWSFGGFGNTIYF.

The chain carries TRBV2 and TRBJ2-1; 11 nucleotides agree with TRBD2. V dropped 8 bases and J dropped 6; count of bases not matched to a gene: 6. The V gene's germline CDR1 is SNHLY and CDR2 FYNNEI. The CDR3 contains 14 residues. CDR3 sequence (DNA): TGTGCCAGCCCCGCAACTAGCGGGAGCAATGAGCAGTTCTTC. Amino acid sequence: CASPATSGSNEQFF.

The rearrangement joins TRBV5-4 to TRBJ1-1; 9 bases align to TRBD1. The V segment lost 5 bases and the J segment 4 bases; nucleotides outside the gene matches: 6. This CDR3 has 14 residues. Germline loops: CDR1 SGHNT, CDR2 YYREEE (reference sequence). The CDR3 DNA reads TGTGCCAGCAGAGCCGGGACAGGGTTCACTGAAGCTTTCTTT. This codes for CASRAGTGFTEAFF.

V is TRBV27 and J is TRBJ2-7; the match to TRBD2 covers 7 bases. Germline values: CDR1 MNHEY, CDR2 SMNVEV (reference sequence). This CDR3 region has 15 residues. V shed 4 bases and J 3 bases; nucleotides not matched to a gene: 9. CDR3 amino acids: CASSSQRGENYEQYF. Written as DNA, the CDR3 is TGTGCCAGCAGTTCACAGCGGGGCGAAAACTACGAGCAGTACTTC.

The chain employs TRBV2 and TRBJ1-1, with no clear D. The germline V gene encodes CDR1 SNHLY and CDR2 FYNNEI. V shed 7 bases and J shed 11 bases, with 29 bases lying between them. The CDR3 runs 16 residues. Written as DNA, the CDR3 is TGTGCCAGCACCGGGGAAGCCCTTCGGCAACTTAGCCGGGCTTTCTTT. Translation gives CASTGEALRQLSRAFF.

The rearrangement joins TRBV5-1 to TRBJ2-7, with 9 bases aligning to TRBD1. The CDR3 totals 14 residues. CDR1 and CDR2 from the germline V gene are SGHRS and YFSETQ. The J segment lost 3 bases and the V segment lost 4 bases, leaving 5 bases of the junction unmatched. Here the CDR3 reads CASSADRGDYEQYF. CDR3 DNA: TGCGCCAGCAGCGCGGACAGGGGTGACTACGAGCAGTACTTC.

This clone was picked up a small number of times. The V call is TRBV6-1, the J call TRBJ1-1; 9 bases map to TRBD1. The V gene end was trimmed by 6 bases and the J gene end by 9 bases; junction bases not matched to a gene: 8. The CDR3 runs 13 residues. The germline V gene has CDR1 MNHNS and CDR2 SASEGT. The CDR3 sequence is CASSDRQGGKAFF. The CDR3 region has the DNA TGTGCCAGCAGCGACAGACAGGGGGGAAAAGCTTTCTTT.

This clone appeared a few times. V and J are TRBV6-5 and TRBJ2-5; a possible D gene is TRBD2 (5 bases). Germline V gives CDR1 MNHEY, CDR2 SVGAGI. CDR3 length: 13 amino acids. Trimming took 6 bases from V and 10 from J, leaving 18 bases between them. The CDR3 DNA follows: TGTGCCAGCAGCCCAGCCCCTACTAGTATCCAGTACTTC. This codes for CASSPAPTSIQYF.

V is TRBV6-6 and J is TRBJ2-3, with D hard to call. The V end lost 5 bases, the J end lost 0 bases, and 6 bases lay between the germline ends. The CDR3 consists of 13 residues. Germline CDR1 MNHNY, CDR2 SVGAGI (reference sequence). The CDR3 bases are TGTGCCAGCAGTCGTACTAGCACAGATACGCAGTATTTT. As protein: CASSRTSTDTQYF.

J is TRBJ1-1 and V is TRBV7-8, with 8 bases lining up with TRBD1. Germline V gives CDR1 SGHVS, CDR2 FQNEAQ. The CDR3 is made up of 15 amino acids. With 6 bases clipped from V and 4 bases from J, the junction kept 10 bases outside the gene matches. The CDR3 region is CASSTGGSLGTEAFF. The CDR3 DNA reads TGTGCCAGCAGTACAGGGGGTTCTTTGGGCACTGAAGCTTTCTTT.

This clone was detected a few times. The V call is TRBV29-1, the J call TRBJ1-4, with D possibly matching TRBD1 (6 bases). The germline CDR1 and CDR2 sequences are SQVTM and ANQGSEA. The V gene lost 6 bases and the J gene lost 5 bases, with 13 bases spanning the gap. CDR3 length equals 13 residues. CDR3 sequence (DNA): TGCAGCGTGCGAACAGGGAAGAATGAAAAACTGTTTTTT. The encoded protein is CSVRTGKNEKLFF.

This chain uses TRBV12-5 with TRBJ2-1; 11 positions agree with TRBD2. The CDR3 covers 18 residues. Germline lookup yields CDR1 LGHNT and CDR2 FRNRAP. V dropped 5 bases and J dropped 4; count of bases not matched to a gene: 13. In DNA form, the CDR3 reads TGTGCTAGTGGTCCCTCCCTACTAGCGGGAGTTCAGTACAATGAGCAGTTCTTC. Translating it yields CASGPSLLAGVQYNEQFF.

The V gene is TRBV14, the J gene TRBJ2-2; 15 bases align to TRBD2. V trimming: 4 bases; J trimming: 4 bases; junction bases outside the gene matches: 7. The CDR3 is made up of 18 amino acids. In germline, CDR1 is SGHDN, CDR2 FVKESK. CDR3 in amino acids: CASSLGLAGGLATGELFF. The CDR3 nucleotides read TGTGCCAGCAGCCTGGGACTAGCGGGGGGCCTTGCCACCGGGGAGCTGTTTTTT.

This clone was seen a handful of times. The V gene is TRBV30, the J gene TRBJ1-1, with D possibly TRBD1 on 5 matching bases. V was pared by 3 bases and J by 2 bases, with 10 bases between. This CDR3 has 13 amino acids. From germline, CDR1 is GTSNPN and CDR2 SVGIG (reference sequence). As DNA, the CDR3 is TGTGCCTGGAGGGGTCAGGGAAACACTGAAGCTTTCTTT. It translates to CAWRGQGNTEAFF.

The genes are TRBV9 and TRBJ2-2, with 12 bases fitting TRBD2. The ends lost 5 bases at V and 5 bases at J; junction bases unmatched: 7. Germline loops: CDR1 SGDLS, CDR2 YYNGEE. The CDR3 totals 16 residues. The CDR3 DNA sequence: TGTGCCAGCAGTCTCGGACTAGCGGGATCGACCGGGGAGCTGTTTTTT. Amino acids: CASSLGLAGSTGELFF.

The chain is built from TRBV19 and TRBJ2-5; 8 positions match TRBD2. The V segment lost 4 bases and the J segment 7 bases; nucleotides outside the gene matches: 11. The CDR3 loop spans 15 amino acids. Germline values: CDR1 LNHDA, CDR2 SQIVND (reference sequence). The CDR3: CASSTSGTSIGTQYF. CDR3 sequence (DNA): TGTGCCAGTAGTACCTCCGGGACTAGTATCGGGACCCAGTACTTC.

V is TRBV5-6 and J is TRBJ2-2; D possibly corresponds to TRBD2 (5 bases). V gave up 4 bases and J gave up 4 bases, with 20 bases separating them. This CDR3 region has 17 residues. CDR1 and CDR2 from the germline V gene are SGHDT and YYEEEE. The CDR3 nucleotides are TGTGCCAGCAGCCCCCCCGCGGGTGCGCGTCCCACCGGGGAGCTGTTTTTT. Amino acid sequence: CASSPPAGARPTGELFF.

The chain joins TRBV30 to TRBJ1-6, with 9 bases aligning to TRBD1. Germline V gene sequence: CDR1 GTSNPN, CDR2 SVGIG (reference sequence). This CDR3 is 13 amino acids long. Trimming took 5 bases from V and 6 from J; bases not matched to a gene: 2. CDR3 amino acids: CAWGTGSNSPLHF. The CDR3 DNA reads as TGTGCCTGGGGGACAGGGTCTAATTCACCCCTCCACTTT. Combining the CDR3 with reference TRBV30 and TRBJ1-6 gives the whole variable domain SQTIHQWPATLVQPVGSPLSLECTVEGTSNPNLYWYRQAAGRGLQLLFYSVGIGQISSEVPQNLSASRPQDRQFILSSKKLLLSDSGFYLCAWGTGSNSPLHFGNGTRLTVT.

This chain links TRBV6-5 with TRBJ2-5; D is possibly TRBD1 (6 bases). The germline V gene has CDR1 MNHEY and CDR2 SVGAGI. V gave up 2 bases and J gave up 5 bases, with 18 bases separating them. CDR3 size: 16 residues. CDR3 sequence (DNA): TGTGCCAGCAGTTACCTCCCTACAGGGTTGCGGGAGACCCAGTACTTC. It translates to CASSYLPTGLRETQYF.

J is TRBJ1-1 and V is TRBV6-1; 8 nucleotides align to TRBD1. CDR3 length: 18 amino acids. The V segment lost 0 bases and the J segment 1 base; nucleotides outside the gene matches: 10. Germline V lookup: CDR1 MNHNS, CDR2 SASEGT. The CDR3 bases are TGTGCCAGCAGTGAAGCGGTCAGGGGGCGGTTTGGGAACACTGAAGCTTTCTTT. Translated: CASSEAVRGRFGNTEAFF.

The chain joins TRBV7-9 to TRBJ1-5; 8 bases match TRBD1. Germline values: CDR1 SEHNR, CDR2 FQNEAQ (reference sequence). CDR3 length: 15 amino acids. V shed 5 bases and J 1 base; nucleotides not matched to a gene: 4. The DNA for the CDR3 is TGTGCCAGCAGCGTAGACAGGGGAAGCAATCAGCCCCAGCATTTT. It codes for CASSVDRGSNQPQHF. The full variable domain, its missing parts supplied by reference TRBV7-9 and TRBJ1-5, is DTGVSQNPRHKITKRGQNVTFRCDPISEHNRLYWYRQTLGQGPEFLTYFQNEAQLEKSRLLSDRFSAERPKGSFSTLEIQRTEQGDSAMYLCASSVDRGSNQPQHFGDGTRLSIL.

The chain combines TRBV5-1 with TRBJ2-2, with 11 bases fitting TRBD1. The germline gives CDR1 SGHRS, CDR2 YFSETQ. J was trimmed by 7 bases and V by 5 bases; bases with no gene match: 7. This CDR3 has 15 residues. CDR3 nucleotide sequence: TGCGCCAGCAGGATCGGGACAGGGGGAATCGGGGAGCTGTTTTTT. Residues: CASRIGTGGIGELFF.

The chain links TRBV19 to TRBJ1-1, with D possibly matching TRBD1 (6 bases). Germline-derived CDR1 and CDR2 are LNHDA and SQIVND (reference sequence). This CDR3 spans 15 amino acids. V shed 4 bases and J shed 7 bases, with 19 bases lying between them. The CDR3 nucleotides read TGTGCCAGTAGTAGAGGGGGAAATGGTTTTGGTGAAGCTTTCTTT. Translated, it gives CASSRGGNGFGEAFF.

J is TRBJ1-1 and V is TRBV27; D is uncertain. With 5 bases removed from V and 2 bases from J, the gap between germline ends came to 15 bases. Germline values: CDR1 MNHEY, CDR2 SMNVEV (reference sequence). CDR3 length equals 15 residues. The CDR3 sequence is CASSLNSQSNTEAFF. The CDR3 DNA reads TGTGCCAGCAGTCTTAACAGCCAATCCAACACTGAAGCTTTCTTT.

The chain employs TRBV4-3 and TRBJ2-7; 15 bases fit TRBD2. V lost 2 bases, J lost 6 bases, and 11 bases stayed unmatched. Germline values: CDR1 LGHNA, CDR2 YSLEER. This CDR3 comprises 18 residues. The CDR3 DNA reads TGCGCCAGCAGCCAACAATCGAATCCGGGACTAGCGGGAGGCGAGCAGTACTTC. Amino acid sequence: CASSQQSNPGLAGGEQYF.

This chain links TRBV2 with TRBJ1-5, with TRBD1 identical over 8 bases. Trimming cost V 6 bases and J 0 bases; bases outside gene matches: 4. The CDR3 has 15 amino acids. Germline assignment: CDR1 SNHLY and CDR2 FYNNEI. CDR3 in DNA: TGTGCCAGCAGGGACAGGGAAATTAGCAATCAGCCCCAGCATTTT. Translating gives CASRDREISNQPQHF.

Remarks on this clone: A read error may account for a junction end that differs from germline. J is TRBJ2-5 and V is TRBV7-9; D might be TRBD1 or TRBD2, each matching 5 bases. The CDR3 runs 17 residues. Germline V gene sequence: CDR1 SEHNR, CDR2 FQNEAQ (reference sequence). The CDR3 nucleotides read TGTTCCAGCAGCTTAGCGCTAAGGGGATCAGGTTGGGAGACCCAGTACTTC. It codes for CSSSLALRGSGWETQYF.